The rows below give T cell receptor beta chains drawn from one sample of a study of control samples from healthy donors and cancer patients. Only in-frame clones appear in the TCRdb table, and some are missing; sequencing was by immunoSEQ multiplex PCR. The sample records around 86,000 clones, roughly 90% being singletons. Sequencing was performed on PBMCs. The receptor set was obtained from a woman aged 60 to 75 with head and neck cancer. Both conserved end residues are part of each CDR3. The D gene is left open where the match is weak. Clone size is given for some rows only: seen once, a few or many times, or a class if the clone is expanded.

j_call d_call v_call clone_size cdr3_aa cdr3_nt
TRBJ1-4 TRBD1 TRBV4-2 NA CASSLTNRGENEKLFF TGTGCCAGCAGCCTAACAAACAGGGGCGAAAATGAAAAACTGTTTTTT
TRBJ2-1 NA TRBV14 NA CASSVGGIKFF TGTGCCAGCAGTGTAGGCGGGATTAAGTTCTTC
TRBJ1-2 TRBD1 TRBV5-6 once CASSSSGTGQRGYTF TGTGCCAGCAGTTCCTCCGGGACAGGGCAGAGAGGCTACACCTTC
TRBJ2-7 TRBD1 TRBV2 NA CASSQGQVPYEQYF TGTGCCAGCAGCCAGGGACAGGTGCCCTACGAGCAGTACTTC
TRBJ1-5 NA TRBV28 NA CASSLDRLNQPQHF TGTGCCAGCAGCCTTGACAGACTCAATCAGCCCCAGCATTTT
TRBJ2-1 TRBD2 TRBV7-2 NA CASSLSGDGVEQFF TGTGCCAGCAGCCTAAGCGGGGATGGTGTTGAGCAGTTCTTC
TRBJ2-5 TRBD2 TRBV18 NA CASSPLGGSLETQYF TGTGCCAGCTCACCATTGGGCGGGAGTTTGGAGACCCAGTACTTC
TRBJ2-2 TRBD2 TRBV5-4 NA CASSLPQRDATGELFF TGTGCCAGCAGCCTGCCGCAGCGGGATGCCACCGGGGAGCTGTTTTTT
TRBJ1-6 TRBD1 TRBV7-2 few CASSSRTGDSPLHF TGTGCCAGCAGCTCGAGGACAGGGGATTCACCCCTCCACTTT
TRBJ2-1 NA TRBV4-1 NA CASSQGGLPRDHEQFF TGCGCCAGCAGCCAAGGTGGTCTCCCCAGGGATCATGAGCAGTTCTTC
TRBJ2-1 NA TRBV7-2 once CASTRNFGDNEQFF TGTGCCAGCACCAGGAACTTTGGGGACAATGAGCAGTTCTTC
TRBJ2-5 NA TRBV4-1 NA CASSQQGQGRETQYF TGCGCCAGCAGCCAACAAGGGCAGGGTAGGGAGACCCAGTACTTC
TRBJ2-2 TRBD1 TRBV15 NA CATSRSGIRDRGSGELFF TGTGCCACCAGCAGATCCGGAATCCGGGACAGGGGGTCCGGGGAGCTGTTTTTT
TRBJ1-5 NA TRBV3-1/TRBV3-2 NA CASSQGVDASNQPQHF TGTGCCAGCAGCCAAGGAGTGGATGCAAGCAATCAGCCCCAGCATTTT
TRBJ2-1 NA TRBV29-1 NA CSVGAPTYNEQFF TGCAGCGTTGGGGCCCCCACCTACAATGAGCAGTTCTTC
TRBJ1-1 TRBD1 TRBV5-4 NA CASSLETGGGPNTEAFF TGTGCCAGCAGCTTGGAGACAGGGGGCGGACCAAACACTGAAGCTTTCTTT
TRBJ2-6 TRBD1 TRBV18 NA CASSLGTGGSGANVLTF TGTGCCAGCTCACTTGGGACAGGGGGCTCTGGGGCCAACGTCCTGACTTTC
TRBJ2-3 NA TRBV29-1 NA CSVRTSTDTQYF TGCAGCGTCCGGACTAGCACAGATACGCAGTATTTT
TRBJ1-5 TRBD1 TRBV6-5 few CASRPGQGVPQPQHF TGTGCCAGCAGGCCGGGACAGGGGGTACCTCAGCCCCAGCATTTT
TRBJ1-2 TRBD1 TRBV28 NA CASSFLASAWDRGLGGYTF TGTGCCAGCAGTTTCCTAGCCTCCGCTTGGGACAGGGGTCTCGGCGGCTACACCTTC
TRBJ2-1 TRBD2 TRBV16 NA CASSQSVGRLAGVNEQFF TGTGCCAGCAGCCAATCGGTTGGCAGGCTAGCGGGAGTCAATGAGCAGTTCTTC
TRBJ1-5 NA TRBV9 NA CASSVQGVDSNQPQHF TGTGCCAGCAGCGTGCAGGGAGTTGATAGCAATCAGCCCCAGCATTTT
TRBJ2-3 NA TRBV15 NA CATSSGKHMRTDTQYF TGTGCCACCAGCAGTGGCAAGCACATGAGAACAGATACGCAGTATTTT
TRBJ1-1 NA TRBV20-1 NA CSASSGSDTEAFF TGCAGTGCTAGTTCAGGGAGCGACACTGAAGCTTTCTTT
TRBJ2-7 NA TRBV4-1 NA CASSEGVSYEQYF TGCGCCAGCAGCGAGGGAGTCTCCTACGAGCAGTACTTC
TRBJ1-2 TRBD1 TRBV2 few CASSGRTGSYGYTF TGTGCCAGCAGTGGGCGGACAGGGTCCTATGGCTACACCTTC
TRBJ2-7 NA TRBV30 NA CAWMPGTPPYEQYF TGTGCCTGGATGCCCGGGACTCCACCCTACGAGCAGTACTTC
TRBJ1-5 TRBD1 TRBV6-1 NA CASSDGTGAQPQHF TGTGCCAGCAGTGACGGGACAGGGGCCCAGCCCCAGCATTTT
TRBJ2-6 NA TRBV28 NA CASSFRGVSGANVLTF TGTGCCAGCAGTTTCCGAGGCGTCTCTGGGGCCAACGTCCTGACTTTC
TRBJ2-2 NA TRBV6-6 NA CASSPKDANTGELFF TGTGCCAGCAGTCCAAAAGACGCGAACACCGGGGAGCTGTTTTTT
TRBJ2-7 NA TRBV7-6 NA CASSLAGASSYEQYF TGTGCCAGCAGCTTAGCTGGTGCGAGCTCCTACGAGCAGTACTTC
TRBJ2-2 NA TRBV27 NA CASSSLGWRLFF TGTGCCAGCAGCTCCCTGGGTTGGCGGCTGTTTTTT
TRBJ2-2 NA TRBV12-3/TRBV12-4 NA CASRHFNTGELFF TGTGCCAGCAGACACTTCAACACCGGGGAGCTGTTTTTT
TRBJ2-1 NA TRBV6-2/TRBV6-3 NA CASSDGRDGRNNEQFF TGTGCCAGCAGCGACGGGCGGGACGGACGGAACAATGAGCAGTTCTTC
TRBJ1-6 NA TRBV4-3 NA CASSQDQNLASSPLHF TGCGCCAGCAGCCAAGATCAGAACCTTGCCAGCTCACCCCTCCACTTT
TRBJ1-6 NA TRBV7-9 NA CASSFEVPNSPLHF TGTGCCAGCAGCTTTGAGGTTCCTAATTCACCCCTCCACTTT
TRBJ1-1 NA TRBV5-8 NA CASSPLLGEMFF TGTGCCAGCAGCCCCCTCCTAGGGGAAATGTTCTTT
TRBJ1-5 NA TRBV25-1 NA CASSEGVAGNQPQHF TGTGCCAGCAGTGAAGGGGTGGCGGGCAATCAGCCCCAGCATTTT
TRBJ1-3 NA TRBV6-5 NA CASKNTGLGGNTIYF TGTGCCAGCAAAAATACAGGGCTCGGTGGAAACACCATATATTTT
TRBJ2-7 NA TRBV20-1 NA CSAPTESLQYF TGCAGTGCGCCTACTGAGTCATTGCAGTACTTC
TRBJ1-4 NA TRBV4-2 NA CASSQDPAGNLPRTNEKLFF TGTGCCAGCAGCCAAGATCCGGCAGGGAATCTTCCTAGAACTAATGAAAAACTGTTTTTT